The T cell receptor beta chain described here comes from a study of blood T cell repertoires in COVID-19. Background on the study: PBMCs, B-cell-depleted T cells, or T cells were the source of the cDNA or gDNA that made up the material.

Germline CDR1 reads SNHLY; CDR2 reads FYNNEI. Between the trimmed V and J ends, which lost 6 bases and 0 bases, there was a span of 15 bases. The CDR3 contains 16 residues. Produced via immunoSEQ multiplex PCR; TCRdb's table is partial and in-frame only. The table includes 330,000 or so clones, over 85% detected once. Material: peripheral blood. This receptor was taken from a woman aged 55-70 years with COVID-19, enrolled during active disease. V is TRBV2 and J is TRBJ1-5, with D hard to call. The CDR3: CASRREVSVSNQPQHF. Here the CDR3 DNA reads TGTGCCAGCAGGAGGGAGGTTTCCGTTAGCAATCAGCCCCAGCATTTT.